The source of this T cell receptor beta chain is a study of T cell changes during pregnancy in multiple sclerosis. Assay used: immunoSEQ multiplex PCR; TCRdb lists only in-frame clones, some missing. Of 120,000 or so clones in the sample, over 85% were seen once. CDR3 length: 13 amino acids. Germline V lookup: CDR1 LNHDA, CDR2 SQIVND (reference sequence). Trimming shortened V by 5 bases and J by 7 bases, and 14 bases separated the two germline ends. V usage is TRBV19 and J usage is TRBJ2-5; TRBD2 might be the D (6 bases). Source: peripheral blood, taken before pregnancy. The receptor was isolated from a female donor with multiple sclerosis, enrolled in a pregnancy study. The CDR3 protein is CASSGTPSGTQYF. The CDR3 DNA reads as TGTGCCAGTAGTGGGACTCCCTCAGGGACCCAGTACTTC.